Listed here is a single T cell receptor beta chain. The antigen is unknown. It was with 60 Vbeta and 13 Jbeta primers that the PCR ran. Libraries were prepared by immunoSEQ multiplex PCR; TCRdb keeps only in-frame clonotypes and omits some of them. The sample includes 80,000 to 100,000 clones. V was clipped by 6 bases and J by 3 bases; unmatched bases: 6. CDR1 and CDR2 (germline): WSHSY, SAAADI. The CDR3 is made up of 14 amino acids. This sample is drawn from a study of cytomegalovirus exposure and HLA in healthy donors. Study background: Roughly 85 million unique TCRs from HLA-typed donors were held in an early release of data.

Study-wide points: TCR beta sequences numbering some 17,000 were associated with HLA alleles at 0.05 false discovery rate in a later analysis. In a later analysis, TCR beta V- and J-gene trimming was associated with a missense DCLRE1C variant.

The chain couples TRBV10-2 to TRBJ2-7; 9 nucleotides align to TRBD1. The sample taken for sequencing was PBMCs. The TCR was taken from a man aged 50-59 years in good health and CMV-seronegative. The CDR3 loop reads CASSRDREYYEQYF. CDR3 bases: TGCGCCAGCAGCCGGGACAGGGAATACTACGAGCAGTACTTC.